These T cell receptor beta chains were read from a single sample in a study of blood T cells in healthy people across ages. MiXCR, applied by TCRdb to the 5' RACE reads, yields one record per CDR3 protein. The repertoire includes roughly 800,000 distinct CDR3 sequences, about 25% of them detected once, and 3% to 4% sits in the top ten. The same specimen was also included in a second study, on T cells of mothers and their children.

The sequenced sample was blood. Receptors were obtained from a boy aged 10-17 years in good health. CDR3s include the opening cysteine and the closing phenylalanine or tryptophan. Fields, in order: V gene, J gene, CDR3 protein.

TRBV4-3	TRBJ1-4	CASSQDLIGQGGKLFF
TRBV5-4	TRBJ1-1	CASSLGFSGSTEAFF
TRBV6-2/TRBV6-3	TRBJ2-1	CATEGSSGAYNEQFF
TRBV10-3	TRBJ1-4	CAISEPTGQLNEKLFF
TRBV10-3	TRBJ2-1	CAISEGDYNEQFF
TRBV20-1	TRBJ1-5	CSARDLQGPNQPQHF
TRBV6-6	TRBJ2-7	CASRLTGNSYEQYF
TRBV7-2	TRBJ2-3	CASSLSGFTDTQYF
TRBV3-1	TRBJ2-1	CASSPRGTGLYEQFF
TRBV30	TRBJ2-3	CAWSAGRGGVTDTQYF
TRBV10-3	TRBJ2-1	CAISKLNEQFF
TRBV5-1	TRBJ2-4	CASSTQPLDPKNIQYF
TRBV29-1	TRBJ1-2	CSVEDHNLFYGYTF
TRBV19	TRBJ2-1	CASGVGGYNEQFF
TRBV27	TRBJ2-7	CASSRDRDSYEQYF
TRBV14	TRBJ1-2	CASSQYNGPYGYTF
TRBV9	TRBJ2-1	CASNRGRSYNEQFF
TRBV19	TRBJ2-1	CASSTLNEQFF
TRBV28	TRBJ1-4	CASSPRFLHEKLFF
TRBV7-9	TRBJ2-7	CASSRKGLPHEQYF